A selection of T cell receptor beta chains follows, all from one sample in a study of blood T cell repertoires in COVID-19. Libraries were prepared by immunoSEQ multiplex PCR; TCRdb keeps only in-frame clonotypes and omits some of them. The sample carries about 200,000 clones, approximately 80% recorded once. The sequenced sample was peripheral blood. These receptors were taken from a man between 60 and 75 years old with COVID-19, enrolled during active disease. Each CDR3 is given with its conserved first and last residue. Each record gives: J gene, D gene, V gene, CDR3 protein, CDR3 DNA. The D gene is left open where the match is weak.

J: TRBJ1-1; D: NA; V: TRBV5-4; CDR3: CASSLVAGASTEAFF; DNA: TGTGCCAGCAGCTTGGTAGCAGGGGCTAGCACTGAAGCTTTCTTT
J: TRBJ2-7; D: NA; V: TRBV5-1; CDR3: CASSLALRADSSYEQYF; DNA: TGCGCCAGCAGCTTGGCCTTACGCGCGGACAGCTCCTACGAGCAGTACTTC
J: TRBJ1-1; D: NA; V: TRBV5-1; CDR3: CASSLELRGGTEAFF; DNA: TGCGCCAGCAGCTTGGAGTTGCGGGGTGGGACTGAAGCTTTCTTT
J: TRBJ1-6; D: NA; V: TRBV2; CDR3: CASSPGQVYNSPLHF; DNA: TGTGCCAGCAGTCCGGGACAAGTCTATAATTCACCCCTCCACTTT
J: TRBJ1-5; D: TRBD1; V: TRBV18; CDR3: CASSPAGGGNQPQHF; DNA: TGTGCCAGCTCACCAGCAGGGGGAGGCAATCAGCCCCAGCATTTT
J: TRBJ1-3; D: NA; V: TRBV18; CDR3: CASSPPRGQKRDTIYF; DNA: TGTGCCAGCTCACCACCCAGAGGACAGAAGCGAGACACCATATATTTT
J: TRBJ2-1; D: TRBD2; V: TRBV5-8; CDR3: CASSPGTSGAYNEQFF; DNA: TGTGCCAGCAGCCCTGGGACTAGCGGAGCCTACAATGAGCAGTTCTTC
J: TRBJ1-6; D: TRBD1; V: TRBV4-2; CDR3: CASSQVARGQGNSPLHF; DNA: TGTGCCAGCAGCCAAGTAGCGAGGGGACAGGGGAATTCACCCCTCCACTTT
J: TRBJ2-5; D: TRBD2; V: TRBV7-3; CDR3: CASSGLAGGWGTQYF; DNA: TGTGCCAGCAGCGGACTAGCGGGAGGTTGGGGGACCCAGTACTTC
J: TRBJ1-2; D: NA; V: TRBV11-2; CDR3: CASSHEGAGYTF; DNA: TGTGCCAGCAGCCACGAAGGGGCTGGCTACACCTTC
J: TRBJ2-1; D: TRBD2; V: TRBV9; CDR3: CASSAGGGLSYNEQFF; DNA: TGTGCCAGCAGCGCGGGAGGCGGGCTTTCCTACAATGAGCAGTTCTTC
J: TRBJ1-1; D: NA; V: TRBV5-1; CDR3: CASRVGGSMNTEAFF; DNA: TGCGCCAGCAGAGTAGGGGGTAGCATGAACACTGAAGCTTTCTTT
J: TRBJ1-1; D: NA; V: TRBV3-1/TRBV3-2; CDR3: CASSQAYRETEAFF; DNA: TGTGCCAGCAGCCAAGCCTACAGGGAAACTGAAGCTTTCTTT